This T cell receptor (beta chain) was captured in a study of T cells in lung cancer brain metastases. A word on this clone: Its cognate antigen is unknown.

Study-level results: Preoperative corticosteroid effects on brain metastasis T cell infiltration were not controlled.

CDR1 and CDR2 from the germline V gene are KGHSH and LQKENI. V lost 2 bases to trimming and J lost 0 bases; unmatched junction nucleotides: 13. The CDR3 is 19 amino acids. Measured with immunoSEQ multiplex PCR; TCRdb has only the in-frame clones, and not every one. Of about 1,200 clones in the sample, roughly 86% were seen once. Patients had resection for synchronous oligometastatic disease or delayed recurrence of a solitary brain metastasis. The sequence was collected from a woman between 50 and 59 years old with non-small cell lung cancer that had spread to the brain. The gene calls are TRBV18 and TRBJ2-7; 10 positions agree with TRBD2. The specimen was tumor tissue from a brain metastasis. This chain's CDR3 is CASSPYRGLAGATSYEQYF. Here the CDR3 DNA reads TGTGCCAGCTCACCATATAGGGGCCTAGCGGGGGCAACCTCCTACGAGCAGTACTTC.